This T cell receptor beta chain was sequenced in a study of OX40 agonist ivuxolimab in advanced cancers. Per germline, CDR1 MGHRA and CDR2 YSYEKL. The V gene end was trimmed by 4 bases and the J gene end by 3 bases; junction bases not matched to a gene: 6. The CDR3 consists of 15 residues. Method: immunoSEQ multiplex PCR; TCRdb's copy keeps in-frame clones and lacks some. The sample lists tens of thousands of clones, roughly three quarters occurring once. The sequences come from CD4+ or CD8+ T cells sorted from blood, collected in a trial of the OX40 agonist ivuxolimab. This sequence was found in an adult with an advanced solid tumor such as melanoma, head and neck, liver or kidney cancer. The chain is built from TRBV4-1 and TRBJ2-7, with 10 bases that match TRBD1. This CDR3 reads CASSLLTGGHYEQYF. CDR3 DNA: TGCGCCAGCAGCCTACTGACAGGGGGCCACTACGAGCAGTACTTC.